A selection of T cell receptor beta chains follows, all from one sample in a study of cytomegalovirus exposure and HLA in healthy donors. Measured with immunoSEQ multiplex PCR; TCRdb has only the in-frame clones, and not every one. This repertoire shows 120,000 to 150,000 clones, roughly four fifths found once; its top ten account for under 5.5%. Sequencing input: PBMCs. These receptors all come from a woman between 50 and 59 years old in good health and CMV-seronegative. CDR3s include the opening cysteine and the closing phenylalanine or tryptophan. The D gene is left open where the match is weak. Clone size appears in some rows only: once, few, many, or a class for an expanded clone.

>15|TRBJ1-5|TRBV19|NA|NA
TGTGCCAGTAGTATGGTTCAGGGAGGAAATCAGCCCCAGCATTTT
CASSMVQGGNQPQHF
>16|TRBJ2-7|TRBV11-2|NA|NA
TGTGCCAGCAGCTTAGTATGGAGCGGCGCAAGGAGCGAGCAGTACTTC
CASSLVWSGARSEQYF
>12|TRBJ2-3|TRBV7-9|NA|NA
TGTGCCAGCAGCTTAGTCCCGGATACGCAGTATTTT
CASSLVPDTQYF
>14|TRBJ1-5|TRBV6-6|NA|NA
TGTGCCAGCAGTTACCCGGGGGGAGGTCAGCCCCAGCATTTT
CASSYPGGGQPQHF
>15|TRBJ1-5|TRBV19|NA|NA
TGTGCCAGTAGTATAGGGGGGGTGAGCAATCAGCCCCAGCATTTT
CASSIGGVSNQPQHF
>15|TRBJ2-7|TRBV15|NA|NA
TGTGCCACCAGCAGAGATGTCGGGGAATATCACGAGCAGTACTTC
CATSRDVGEYHEQYF
>15|TRBJ1-5|TRBV15|NA|NA
TGTGCCACCAGCTCTTGGGTCCCGGAGGGTCAGCCCCAGCATTTT
CATSSWVPEGQPQHF
>15|TRBJ1-5|TRBV2|NA|NA
TGTGCCAGCAGTGTTTTCGCCAGGGGCAATCAGCCCCAGCATTTT
CASSVFARGNQPQHF
>15|TRBJ2-2|TRBV5-1|NA|TRBD1
TGCGCCAGCAGCCTGGGACAGGGGTTCACCGGGGAGCTGTTTTTT
CASSLGQGFTGELFF
>14|TRBJ2-7|TRBV6-5|NA|TRBD1
TGTGCCAGCAGCCGCTGGGACAGCACCTACGAGCAGTACTTC
CASSRWDSTYEQYF
>17|TRBJ2-3|TRBV9|NA|NA
TGTGCCAGCAGCTATTTTCAGGCGCCCACGAGCACAGATACGCAGTATTTT
CASSYFQAPTSTDTQYF
>17|TRBJ2-7|TRBV19|NA|TRBD2
TGTGCCAGTAGTATAGATCGGGCAGCGGGGGCCTCCTACGAGCAGTACTTC
CASSIDRAAGASYEQYF
>14|TRBJ1-2|TRBV18|NA|NA
TGTGCCAGCTCGCCACCTTCGGGATACTATGGCTACACCTTC
CASSPPSGYYGYTF
>14|TRBJ2-7|TRBV2|few|NA
TGTGCGACCTCCAAATGGGACATCCCCTACGAGCAGTACTTC
CATSKWDIPYEQYF
>18|TRBJ1-5|TRBV6-4|NA|NA
TGTGCCAGCAGGGCCAAGAGGGTAACGGAGGAAAACAATCAGCCCCAGCATTTT
CASRAKRVTEENNQPQHF
>14|TRBJ1-4|TRBV27|NA|NA
TGTGCCAGCAGTTTGGGGGGGGGCCATGAAAAACTGTTTTTT
CASSLGGGHEKLFF
>17|TRBJ2-5|TRBV4-3|NA|TRBD2
TGCGCCAGCAGCCAAGAAACTAGCGGGGGGGCAGGGGAGACCCAGTACTTC
CASSQETSGGAGETQYF
>16|TRBJ1-2|TRBV5-1|NA|TRBD1
TGCGCCAGCAGCTTAGCCCCCCAGGGGGAGACCTATGGCTACACCTTC
CASSLAPQGETYGYTF
>18|TRBJ1-3|TRBV7-9|few|TRBD1
TGTGCCAGCAGCTCCTCGGGGACAGCAATCTTATCTGGAAACACCATATATTTT
CASSSSGTAILSGNTIYF
>15|TRBJ1-4|TRBV5-1|NA|NA
TGCGCCAGCAGCTCTACCCGGGAACGAAATGAAAAACTGTTTTTT
CASSSTRERNEKLFF
>14|TRBJ1-4|TRBV2|NA|NA
TGTGCCAGCAGTGTCCAGGGAGGTCACGAAAAACTGTTTTTT
CASSVQGGHEKLFF
>11|TRBJ1-1|TRBV28|NA|NA
TGTGCCAGCGGCACGGGCACTGAAGCTTTCTTT
CASGTGTEAFF
>16|TRBJ2-6|TRBV5-1|once|NA
TGCGCCAGCAGCTTCACAGCAGCCTCTGGGGCCAACGTCCTGACTTTC
CASSFTAASGANVLTF
>14|TRBJ2-3|TRBV28|NA|TRBD1
TGTGCCAGCAGTTTAGCGACAGGGACGTATACGCAGTATTTT
CASSLATGTYTQYF
>14|TRBJ1-5|TRBV5-4|NA|NA
TGTGCCAGCAGTTACCAAGGAGGGAATCAGCCCCAGCATTTT
CASSYQGGNQPQHF